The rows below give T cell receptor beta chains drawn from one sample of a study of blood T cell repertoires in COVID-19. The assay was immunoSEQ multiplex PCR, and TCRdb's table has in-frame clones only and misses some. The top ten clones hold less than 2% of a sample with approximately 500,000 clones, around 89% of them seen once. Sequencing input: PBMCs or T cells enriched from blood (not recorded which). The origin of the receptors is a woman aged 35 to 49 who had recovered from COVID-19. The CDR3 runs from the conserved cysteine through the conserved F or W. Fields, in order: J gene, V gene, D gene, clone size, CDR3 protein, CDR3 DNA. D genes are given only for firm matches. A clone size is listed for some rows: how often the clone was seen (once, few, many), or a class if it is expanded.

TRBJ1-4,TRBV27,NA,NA,CASSLAGSNEKLFF,TGTGCCAGCAGTTTGGCGGGGTCCAATGAAAAACTGTTTTTT
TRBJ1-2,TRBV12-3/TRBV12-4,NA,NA,CASSLAQYGYTF,TGTGCCAGCAGTTTAGCACAGTATGGCTACACCTTC
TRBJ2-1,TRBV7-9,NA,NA,CASRGAGEEQFF,TGTGCCAGCAGGGGGGCCGGGGAAGAGCAGTTCTTC
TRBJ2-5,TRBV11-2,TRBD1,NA,CASSAWRTGGETQYF,TGTGCCAGCAGCGCTTGGAGGACAGGGGGCGAGACCCAGTACTTC
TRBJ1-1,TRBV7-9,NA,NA,CASSNLGARTEAFF,TGTGCCAGCAGTAATCTGGGGGCGCGTACTGAAGCTTTCTTT
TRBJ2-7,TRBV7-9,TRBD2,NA,CASSLATSEVDEQYF,TGTGCCAGCAGCTTAGCGACTAGCGAGGTCGACGAGCAGTACTTC
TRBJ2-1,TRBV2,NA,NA,CASSDRTTYNEQFF,TGTGCCAGCAGTGATCGGACAACTTACAATGAGCAGTTCTTC
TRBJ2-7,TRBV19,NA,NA,CASTEAHSPHYEQYF,TGTGCCAGTACTGAGGCCCATTCGCCCCACTACGAGCAGTACTTC
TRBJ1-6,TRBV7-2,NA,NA,CASSLEGTFSSPLHF,TGTGCCAGCAGCTTAGAGGGGACTTTTTCTTCACCCCTCCACTTT
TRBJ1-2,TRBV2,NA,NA,CASRDDRDGYTF,TGTGCCAGCAGGGACGACAGAGATGGCTACACCTTC
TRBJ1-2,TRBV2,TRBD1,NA,CASSAGGVGYTF,TGTGCCAGCAGTGCAGGGGGCGTTGGCTACACCTTC
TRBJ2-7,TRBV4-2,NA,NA,CASSQDRGTYEQYF,TGTGCCAGCAGCCAAGATAGGGGAACCTACGAGCAGTACTTC
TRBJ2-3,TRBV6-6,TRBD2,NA,CASRRTSGTWDTQYF,TGTGCCAGCAGGCGGACTAGCGGGACTTGGGATACGCAGTATTTT
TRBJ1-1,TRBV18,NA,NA,CASSPTSVRDTEAFF,TGTGCCAGCTCACCAACCTCTGTCCGGGACACTGAAGCTTTCTTT
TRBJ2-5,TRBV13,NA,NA,CASSSSPPGTQYF,TGTGCCAGCAGCTCAAGCCCCCCGGGGACCCAGTACTTC
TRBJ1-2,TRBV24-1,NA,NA,CATSDASFYGYTF,TGTGCCACCAGTGACGCGAGCTTCTATGGCTACACCTTC
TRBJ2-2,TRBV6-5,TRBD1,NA,CASSWDRARAGELFF,TGTGCCAGCAGTTGGGACAGGGCTAGAGCCGGGGAGCTGTTTTTT
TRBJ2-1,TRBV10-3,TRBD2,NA,CAIGGAGGPNEQFF,TGTGCCATCGGAGGGGCGGGAGGGCCGAATGAGCAGTTCTTC
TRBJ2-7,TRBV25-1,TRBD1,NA,CASSELGTGGEQYF,TGTGCCAGCAGTGAATTAGGGACAGGGGGCGAGCAGTACTTC
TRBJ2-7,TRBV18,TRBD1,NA,CASSPPGTGGPEYF,TGTGCCAGCTCACCTCCCGGGACAGGGGGCCCTGAGTACTTC
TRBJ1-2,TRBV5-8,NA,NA,CASRRDYGYTF,TGTGCCAGCAGACGAGACTATGGCTACACCTTC
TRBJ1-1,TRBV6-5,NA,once,CASRWTESTEAFF,TGTGCCAGCAGGTGGACAGAAAGCACTGAAGCTTTCTTT
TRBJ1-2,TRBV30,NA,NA,CAWSVPPTEDGYTF,TGTGCCTGGAGTGTACCCCCGACAGAGGATGGCTACACCTTC
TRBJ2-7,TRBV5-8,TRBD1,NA,CASSRWGQPYEQYF,TGTGCCAGCAGCCGATGGGGACAGCCCTACGAGCAGTACTTC
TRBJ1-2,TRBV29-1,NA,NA,CSVEGRLRGGYYTF,TGCAGCGTTGAAGGGCGGCTCCGGGGGGGATACTACACCTTC
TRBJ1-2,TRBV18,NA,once,CASSQDSDSYGYTF,TGTGCCAGCTCCCAAGACTCTGACAGCTATGGCTACACCTTC
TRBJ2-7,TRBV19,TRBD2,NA,CATRGASGRGYEQYF,TGTGCCACCCGAGGGGCTAGCGGGAGGGGATACGAGCAGTACTTC
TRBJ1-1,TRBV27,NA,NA,CASSLTTRTEAFF,TGTGCCAGCAGCCTAACCACGAGGACTGAAGCTTTCTTT
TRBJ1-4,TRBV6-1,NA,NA,CASSDNREATNEKLFF,TGTGCCAGCAGTGATAACAGGGAAGCGACTAATGAAAAACTGTTTTTT
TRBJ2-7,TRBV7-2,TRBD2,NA,CASSLDGAGATPYEQYF,TGTGCCAGCAGCTTAGACGGGGCGGGAGCTACACCCTACGAGCAGTACTTC
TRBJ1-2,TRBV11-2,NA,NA,CASSLGEGYTF,TGTGCCAGCAGCTTAGGAGAGGGCTACACCTTC
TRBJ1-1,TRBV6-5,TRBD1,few,CASTWTGGNTEAFF,TGTGCCAGCACCTGGACAGGGGGGAACACTGAAGCTTTCTTT
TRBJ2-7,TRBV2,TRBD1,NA,CAALGDRVLSEQYF,TGTGCCGCTTTAGGGGACAGGGTTCTAAGCGAGCAGTACTTC
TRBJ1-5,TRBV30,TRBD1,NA,CAWRVKGQGNQPQHF,TGTGCCTGGAGAGTAAAGGGACAGGGCAATCAGCCCCAGCATTTT
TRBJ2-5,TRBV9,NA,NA,CASSVGGGALQETQYF,TGTGCCAGCAGCGTAGGGGGTGGGGCTCTACAAGAGACCCAGTACTTC